This T cell receptor (beta chain) comes out of a study of blood T cell repertoires in COVID-19. The CDR3 is 20 amino acids. Germline-derived CDR1 and CDR2 are SGHDN and FVKESK. After removal of 0 bases from V and 4 bases from J, the junction contained 9 bases not matched to a gene. Per the original data handling: Nucleated cell counts were estimated from reference gene primer amplification. The method was immunoSEQ multiplex PCR; TCRdb's version includes in-frame clones alone and lacks a portion of them. From that table come the V and J calls and clone size; the DNA was used to work out D and trimming. The sample consists of more than 300,000 clones, around 91% of them appearing once. Only one count was recorded for this clone.

This sequence originates from a woman aged 40-49 years with COVID-19, enrolled during active disease. The sequencing sample was made of peripheral blood. The chain joins TRBV14 to TRBJ2-1; 16 nucleotides line up with TRBD2. The CDR3 loop is CASSQDKTGLAGGRYNEQFF. The CDR3 DNA reads as TGTGCCAGCAGCCAAGATAAAACGGGACTAGCGGGAGGGAGATACAATGAGCAGTTCTTC.